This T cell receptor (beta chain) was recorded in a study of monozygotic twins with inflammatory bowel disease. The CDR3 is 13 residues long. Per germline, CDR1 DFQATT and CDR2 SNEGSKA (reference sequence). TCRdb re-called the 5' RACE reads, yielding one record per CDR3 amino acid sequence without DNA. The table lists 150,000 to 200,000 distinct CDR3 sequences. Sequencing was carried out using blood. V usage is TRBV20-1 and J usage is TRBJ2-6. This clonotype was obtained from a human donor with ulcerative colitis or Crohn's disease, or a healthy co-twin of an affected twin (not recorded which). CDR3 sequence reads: CSARMAGANVLTF.